This T cell receptor beta chain was identified during a study of T cell responses to AZD1222 COVID-19 vaccine. Study background: Samples with a second dose at about 4 or about 12 weeks were pooled together.

As to this clone: Its antigen is not identified.

Some clones are missing from TCRdb's copy, which holds only in-frame ones; the method was immunoSEQ multiplex PCR. The repertoire holds over 150,000 clones, with roughly nine tenths as singletons. Findings and limits, study-wide: At study baseline, merely five or six AZD1222 recipients were seropositive. The donors showed a predominance of white British ancestry and of females, with possible underestimation of clonal diversity. Targets within unmutated variant regions were reportedly found for nearly half of spike-specific TCRs.

This CDR3 comprises 12 residues. The germline V gene encodes CDR1 SGHTA and CDR2 FQGNSA. Trimming stripped 4 bases from V and 3 bases from J, with 4 bases between. The input for sequencing was peripheral blood, taken on day 0 of AZD1222 vaccination. The V and J genes are TRBV7-2 and TRBJ2-1, with D unresolved. This sequence was found in an adult in good health. For the CDR3, the DNA is TGTGCCAGCAGCTACATCTACAATGAGCAGTTCTTC. This gives the protein CASSYIYNEQFF.